Shown below are 21 T cell receptor beta chains from a single sample sequenced in a study of cytomegalovirus exposure and HLA in healthy donors. PCR amplification relied on 60 Vbeta primers (plus 13 Jbeta primers). TCRdb's copy holds only in-frame clones and misses some; the assay was immunoSEQ multiplex PCR. In the table there are nearly 110,000 clones, 74% of which are singletons. Material: PBMCs. Source of these receptors: a woman in her forties in good health and CMV-seropositive.

The chain employs TRBV30 and TRBJ1-6, with TRBD1 matching over 8 bases. Germline CDR1 and CDR2: GTSNPN and SVGIG (reference sequence). This CDR3 has 19 amino acids. With V trimmed by 1 base and J by 1 base, 12 bases remained unmatched. CDR3 DNA sequence: TGTGCCTGGAGTGGTCTAGGACAGGGATCACGGTCCTATAATTCACCCCTCCACTTT. This codes for CAWSGLGQGSRSYNSPLHF.

The chain links TRBV9 to TRBJ1-6, with TRBD1 as a possible D gene (6 bases). The ends were cut back, 4 bases at V and 10 bases at J, with 18 bases in the middle. Germline V CDR1 and CDR2: SGDLS, YYNGEE. The CDR3 loop spans 15 amino acids. CDR3 bases: TGTGCCAGCAGCCCCCGGGTGAGGGGGGGGTCACCCCTCCACTTT. Protein: CASSPRVRGGSPLHF.

The chain has TRBV7-9 and TRBJ1-1; D call uncertain. The CDR3 consists of 13 residues. With 11 bases removed from V and 7 bases from J, the gap between germline ends came to 20 bases. Per the germline V gene, CDR1 is SEHNR and CDR2 is FQNEAQ (reference sequence). Here the CDR3 reads CALRPGWVGEAFF. The CDR3 DNA reads as TGTGCCCTGCGGCCGGGGTGGGTGGGTGAAGCTTTCTTT.

The V and J genes are TRBV6-5 and TRBJ1-2; D is unresolved. Trimming took 0 bases from V and 5 from J, leaving 7 bases between them. Germline assignment: CDR1 MNHEY and CDR2 SVGAGI. The CDR3 totals 13 residues. CDR3 in DNA: TGTGCCAGCAGTTACTCCGCCTATTATGGCTACACCTTC. As protein: CASSYSAYYGYTF.

This chain uses TRBV5-4 with TRBJ1-1; D may be TRBD1 (6 bases). In germline, CDR1 is SGHNT, CDR2 YYREEE (reference sequence). Trimming removed 4 bases from V and 2 bases from J, with 12 bases in between. This CDR3 region has 14 residues. CDR3 DNA: TGTGCCAGCAGCCAAGGGGGAGCCAACACTGAAGCTTTCTTT. Protein product: CASSQGGANTEAFF.

V is TRBV10-3 and J is TRBJ2-2, with TRBD1 as a possible D gene (6 bases). The ends were cut back, 4 bases at V and 5 bases at J, with 11 bases in the middle. Germline V lookup: CDR1 ENHRY, CDR2 SYGVKD. This CDR3 region has 14 residues. The CDR3 loop reads CAISVQGQTGELFF. CDR3 sequence (DNA): TGTGCCATCAGTGTACAGGGCCAAACCGGGGAGCTGTTTTTT.

This clone showed up just a few times. Other nucleotide sequences in the sample specify the same CDR3. The chain carries TRBV7-9 and TRBJ1-2; 10 bases line up with TRBD1. The length of the CDR3 is 14 residues. CDR1 and CDR2 from the germline V gene are SEHNR and FQNEAQ (reference sequence). Trimming cost V 4 bases and J 2 bases; bases outside gene matches: 1. CDR3 sequence (DNA): TGTGCCAGCAGCTCGGGACAGGGGAACTATGGCTACACCTTC. Its translation: CASSSGQGNYGYTF. Based on the CDR3 plus reference TRBV7-9 and TRBJ1-2, the full variable domain is DTGVSQNPRHKITKRGQNVTFRCDPISEHNRLYWYRQTLGQGPEFLTYFQNEAQLEKSRLLSDRFSAERPKGSFSTLEIQRTEQGDSAMYLCASSSGQGNYGYTFGSGTRLTVV.

The chain joins TRBV9 to TRBJ2-5, with 8 bases identical to TRBD2. V shed 4 bases and J 5 bases; nucleotides not matched to a gene: 7. The CDR3 has 14 residues. Germline V gene lookup returns CDR1 SGDLS and CDR2 YYNGEE. As DNA, the CDR3 is TGTGCCAGCAGCCCGCGGACTAGCCCCGAGACCCAGTACTTC. Translated, it gives CASSPRTSPETQYF.

Concerning this clone: Distinct nucleotide sequences in the sample also encode this CDR3. V is TRBV30 and J is TRBJ1-5; no clear D gene. CDR1 and CDR2 from the germline V gene are GTSNPN and SVGIG (reference sequence). The CDR3 runs to 14 residues. The V end was cut by 0 bases, the J end by 3 bases, with 9 bases between. The CDR3 DNA reads as TGTGCCTGGAGTGTACAAGTATCCAATCAGCCCCAGCATTTT. Translated: CAWSVQVSNQPQHF.

The chain has TRBV30 and TRBJ2-3, with a possible D match to TRBD2 (5 bases). The germline V gene encodes CDR1 GTSNPN and CDR2 SVGIG (reference sequence). V was shortened by 1 base and J by 6 bases, with 11 bases between the two germline ends. This CDR3 has 13 amino acids. CDR3 residues: CAWSASLRDTQYF. CDR3 nucleotides: TGTGCCTGGAGTGCTAGCCTACGCGATACGCAGTATTTT. The whole variable domain, filled in from reference TRBV30 and TRBJ2-3, reads SQTIHQWPATLVQPVGSPLSLECTVEGTSNPNLYWYRQAAGRGLQLLFYSVGIGQISSEVPQNLSASRPQDRQFILSSKKLLLSDSGFYLCAWSASLRDTQYFGPGTRLTVL.

V gene TRBV27 combines with J gene TRBJ1-1; no firm D call. CDR1 MNHEY and CDR2 SMNVEV come from the germline V gene (reference sequence). Trimming left V 5 bases short and J 1 base short, with 14 bases between. This CDR3 contains 15 residues. The CDR3 loop reads CASSPKAYRNTEAFF. The CDR3 DNA is TGTGCCAGCAGTCCTAAGGCCTACAGGAACACTGAAGCTTTCTTT.

This chain links TRBV5-8 with TRBJ1-1; D is possibly TRBD1 (5 bases). Germline CDR1 reads SGHTS; CDR2 reads YDEGEE. With 2 bases removed from V and 1 base from J, the gap between germline ends came to 9 bases. CDR3 length equals 14 residues. CDR3 loop: CASSFWGGNTEAFF. CDR3 in DNA: TGTGCCAGCAGCTTTTGGGGGGGGAACACTGAAGCTTTCTTT.

This chain joins TRBV7-9 and TRBJ1-5; D may be TRBD1 (5 bases). Trimming shortened V by 1 base and J by 0 bases, and 10 bases separated the two germline ends. Germline assignment: CDR1 SEHNR and CDR2 FQNEAQ (reference sequence). The CDR3 has 16 residues. The CDR3 sequence: CASSLGGGYSNQPQHF. The CDR3, as DNA: TGTGCCAGCAGCTTAGGGGGGGGTTATAGCAATCAGCCCCAGCATTTT.

V and J are TRBV15 and TRBJ2-5; 10 bases align to TRBD2. CDR3 length: 16 residues. V was clipped by 3 bases and J by 1 base; unmatched bases: 5. Germline CDR1 is LNHNV and CDR2 is YYDKDF (reference sequence). This CDR3 is CATSRGTSVTQETQYF. CDR3 DNA: TGTGCCACCAGCAGGGGGACTAGCGTAACCCAAGAGACCCAGTACTTC.

This clone was seen only once. The CDR3 is CASSLQAGGNQPQHF. The CDR3 DNA is TGCGCCAGCAGCCTCCAGGCGGGGGGGAATCAGCCCCAGCATTTT. V is TRBV4-3 and J is TRBJ1-5; D perhaps matches TRBD1 (5 bases). Per the germline V gene, CDR1 is LGHNA and CDR2 is YSLEER. The V and J ends lost 4 bases and 4 bases respectively, with 14 bases between them. The CDR3 sequence is 15 residues long.

This clone came up a few times. The sample carries other DNA sequences with the same CDR3. This rearrangement joins TRBV6-1 to TRBJ1-1, with D perhaps TRBD1 (5 bases). There are 13 residues in the CDR3. The V and J ends lost 3 bases and 1 base respectively, with 6 bases between them. Looked up from germline, CDR1 is MNHNS and CDR2 is SASEGT. The CDR3 DNA follows: TGTGCCAGCAGTGATCAGGGGAACACTGAAGCTTTCTTT. Amino acids: CASSDQGNTEAFF.

Of note for this clone: One end of the junction varies from germline; a read error may be responsible. The J gene is TRBJ2-7, the V gene TRBV7-9; D is ambiguous. CDR1 is SEHNR and CDR2 is FQNEAQ in the germline V gene (reference sequence). The CDR3 runs to 12 residues. CDR3 loop: CSSSLATYEQYF. CDR3 coding DNA: TGTTCCAGCAGCTTAGCCACTTACGAGCAGTACTTC.

V usage is TRBV28 and J usage is TRBJ1-1, with D perhaps matching TRBD1 (6 bases). Germline-derived CDR1 and CDR2 are MDHEN and SYDVKM. Deletions cut 8 bases from V and 7 bases from J, with 14 bases between. This CDR3 comprises 12 residues. The CDR3 nucleotides read TGTGCCAGCCAGACAGGCTCCCTTGAAGCTTTCTTT. Translated, it gives CASQTGSLEAFF.

The chain recombines TRBV7-3 with TRBJ2-3; 10 bases match TRBD2. V shed 5 bases, J shed 1 base, and the junction held 3 bases outside the gene matches. Germline CDR1 reads SGHTA; CDR2 reads FQGTGA. The length of the CDR3 is 15 residues. The CDR3 DNA reads as TGTGCCAGCAGCCCAGCGGGGGGGGGCACAGATACGCAGTATTTT. This sequence encodes CASSPAGGGTDTQYF.

The genes are TRBV29-1 and TRBJ1-1, with D uncertain. V lost 4 bases and J 5 bases, leaving 11 bases between the germline ends. This CDR3 comprises 12 residues. Germline V gene lookup returns CDR1 SQVTM and CDR2 ANQGSEA. The CDR3 bases are TGCAGCGTTGGAAGCTTGTGGACTGAAGCTTTCTTT. It specifies CSVGSLWTEAFF. Using reference TRBV29-1 and TRBJ1-1 for the parts outside the CDR3, the full variable domain is SAVISQKPSRDICQRGTSLTIQCQVDSQVTMMFWYRQQPGQSLTLIATANQGSEATYESGFVIDKFPISRPNLTFSTLTVSNMSPEDSSIYLCSVGSLWTEAFFGQGTRLTVV.

The CDR3 region has the DNA TGTGCCAGCAGCTTGGAGGGGACAGTCTATAATTCACCCCTCCACTTT. Its protein is CASSLEGTVYNSPLHF. The chain carries TRBV5-6 and TRBJ1-6; 7 nucleotides line up with TRBD1. The V and J ends lost 0 bases and 3 bases, in that order; junction bases with no gene match: 3. The CDR3 runs to 16 residues. CDR1 is SGHDT and CDR2 is YYEEEE in the germline V gene.